What follows are 10 T cell receptor beta chains derived from one specimen sequenced in a study of T cells after yellow fever vaccination. TCRdb re-called the 5' RACE reads through MiXCR, storing one row per CDR3 protein. The data show about 220,000 distinct CDR3 sequences, less than 7.5% seen once. Source: CD4+ T cells sorted from PBMCs, taken on the day of the yellow fever booster vaccination. All receptors derive from a man aged 30-40 years who received the YFV17D yellow fever vaccine.

The rearrangement uses TRBV6-2 or TRBV6-3 and TRBJ2-1, with 9 nucleotides matching TRBD1. The trim removed 6 bases at V and 0 bases at J, leaving 3 bases unmatched. Germline-derived CDR1 and CDR2 are MNHEY and SVGEGT. The CDR3 loop spans 15 amino acids. CDR3 coding DNA: TGTGCCAGCAGCCAGACAGGGGGCTCCTACAATGAGCAGTTCTTC. Protein sequence: CASSQTGGSYNEQFF.

The chain combines TRBV20-1 with TRBJ1-2; D gene ambiguous. Germline V gene sequence: CDR1 DFQATT, CDR2 SNEGSKA (reference sequence). V gave up 2 bases and J gave up 0 bases, with 13 bases separating them. The CDR3 is 15 amino acids. The CDR3 here is CSARHPTAPNYGYTF. Written as DNA, the CDR3 is TGCAGTGCTAGACATCCCACGGCCCCTAACTATGGCTACACCTTC.

This clonotype was counted many times. The chain combines TRBV5-1 with TRBJ2-5; 7 positions agree with TRBD1. The CDR3 has 14 amino acids. Germline CDR1 and CDR2: SGHRS and YFSETQ. V shed 2 bases and J 3 bases; nucleotides not matched to a gene: 4. CDR3 protein: CASSLRQGKETQYF. In DNA, the CDR3 is TGCGCCAGCAGCTTACGACAGGGCAAAGAGACCCAGTACTTC.

Ten or more counts support this clonotype. The rearrangement joins TRBV7-8 to TRBJ2-1; 10 bases align to TRBD2. The trim removed 3 bases at V and 9 bases at J, leaving 17 bases unmatched. Germline V lookup: CDR1 SGHVS, CDR2 FQNEAQ. This CDR3 is 18 amino acids long. The CDR3 bases are TGTGCCAGCAGCTTTTTGAATAGCCTAGCGGGAGTGAAGGGTGAGCAGTTCTTC. Its protein product is CASSFLNSLAGVKGEQFF. Using reference TRBV7-8 and TRBJ2-1 for the parts outside the CDR3, the full variable domain is GAGVSQSPRYKVAKRGQDVALRCDPISGHVSLFWYQQALGQGPEFLTYFQNEAQLDKSGLPSDRFFAERPEGSVSTLKIQRTQQEDSAVYLCASSFLNSLAGVKGEQFFGPGTRLTVL.

This clonotype was seen repeatedly, ten times or more. J is TRBJ2-7 and V is TRBV6-2 or TRBV6-3, with D possibly being TRBD2 (5 bases). In germline, CDR1 is MNHEY, CDR2 SVGEGT. This CDR3 spans 12 amino acids. Trimming removed 10 bases from V and 6 bases from J, with 16 bases in between. The CDR3 bases are TGTGCCACTTGGGATAGCGTACGCGAGCAGTACTTC. Residues: CATWDSVREQYF.

This clonotype appeared many times. The chain joins TRBV12-3 or TRBV12-4 to TRBJ2-2, with 8 bases aligning to TRBD1. Losses at the gene ends were 11 bases for V and 1 base for J; bases not matched to a gene: 6. The CDR3 is 14 residues long. CDR3 bases: TGTGCCGTACGGACAGGGAGGAACACCGGGGAGCTGTTTTTT. Its translation is CAVRTGRNTGELFF.

This clonotype was seen ten or more times. This sequence joins TRBV27 and TRBJ2-1; 9 bases line up with TRBD2. There are 14 residues in the CDR3. The germline V gene has CDR1 MNHEY and CDR2 SMNVEV (reference sequence). The V segment lost 8 bases and the J segment 9 bases; nucleotides outside the gene matches: 11. The DNA for the CDR3 is TGTGCCAGCCAAAATAGCGGGAGCATTAGTGAGCAGTTCTTC. Amino acids: CASQNSGSISEQFF.

The V and J genes are TRBV20-1 and TRBJ2-1, with D hard to call. The CDR3 contains 13 residues. Germline CDR1 is DFQATT and CDR2 is SNEGSKA (reference sequence). V lost 3 bases, J lost 0 bases, and 6 bases lay in between. Here the CDR3 DNA reads TGCAGTGCTAGTCTAAGCTCCTACAATGAGCAGTTCTTC. The encoded protein is CSASLSSYNEQFF.

CDR3 protein: CAISESKGRSHNEQFF. CDR3 DNA sequence: TGTGCCATCAGTGAGTCGAAGGGGCGTTCCCACAATGAGCAGTTCTTC. The rearrangement uses TRBV10-3 and TRBJ2-1; tentative D call: TRBD1 (5 bases). V was trimmed by 0 bases and J by 5 bases, leaving 14 bases between them. There are 16 residues in the CDR3. Germline V gives CDR1 ENHRY, CDR2 SYGVKD.

This chain connects TRBV5-1 to TRBJ2-7; D may be TRBD1 (6 bases). Germline CDR1 and CDR2: SGHRS and YFSETQ. The CDR3 has 15 amino acids. Trimming removed 3 bases from V and 1 base from J, with 14 bases in between. The CDR3 loop reads CASSSLPRGSYEQYF. For the CDR3, the DNA is TGCGCCAGCAGCTCCCTCCCCAGGGGATCCTACGAGCAGTACTTC.